The rows below give T cell receptor beta chains drawn from one sample of a study of blood T cell repertoires in COVID-19. Sequencing was performed with immunoSEQ multiplex PCR; in TCRdb, only in-frame clones are kept and a portion is missing. The sample includes roughly 140,000 clones, roughly nine tenths of them seen just once. The sequenced sample consisted of peripheral blood. The receptors originated from a woman aged 55 to 70 with active or convalescent COVID-19. The CDR3 runs from the conserved cysteine through the conserved F or W. The order of the fields is clone size, V gene, D gene, J gene, CDR3 DNA, CDR3 protein. The D gene is left open where the match is weak. Rows give clone size only sometimes, using once, few, many, or a class for an expanded clone.

-	TRBV9	TRBD1	TRBJ2-3	TGTGCCAGCAGCGCATCACTCGCCGGGACAGGGTCCCATACGCAGTATTTT	CASSASLAGTGSHTQYF
-	TRBV2	-	TRBJ1-2	TGTGCCAGCAGAATAAACGTAGCTAACTATGGCTACACCTTC	CASRINVANYGYTF
once	TRBV5-1	-	TRBJ2-1	TGCGCCAGCAGCTTGGAACAGTTAATCACTGAGCAGTTCTTC	CASSLEQLITEQFF
-	TRBV5-4	TRBD2	TRBJ2-3	TGTGCCAGCAGCTTACCGGGACTAGAAATGGAAACTCGATTCGCGCAGTATTTT	CASSLPGLEMETRFAQYF
once	TRBV18	TRBD2	TRBJ2-3	TGTGCCAGCTCACCTCGTAGCGGGGGGGATACAGATACGCAGTATTTT	CASSPRSGGDTDTQYF
few	TRBV11-2	TRBD1	TRBJ1-2	TGTGCCAGCAGCTTAGCGGGACAGGGGGCCTCTGGCTATGGCTACACCTTC	CASSLAGQGASGYGYTF
-	TRBV2	TRBD2	TRBJ2-3	TGTGCCAGCAGTGTACGGACTAGCGGGGGTGGTACGCAGTATTTT	CASSVRTSGGGTQYF
few	TRBV11-2	-	TRBJ2-7	TGTGCCAGCAGCGAGACTAGTATTTACGAGCAGTACTTC	CASSETSIYEQYF
few	TRBV19	-	TRBJ1-3	TGTGCCAGTACGAAGAGCTCTGGAAACACCATATATTTT	CASTKSSGNTIYF
once	TRBV12-5	TRBD2	TRBJ2-5	TGTGCTAGTGGTTTGGTACGGACTAGCGGGGACCTGTTGCCGACCCAGTACTTC	CASGLVRTSGDLLPTQYF
-	TRBV7-2	-	TRBJ1-1	TGTGCCAGCAGCTTACAGGGAGGGCCGGGCACTGAAGCTTTCTTT	CASSLQGGPGTEAFF
-	TRBV2	-	TRBJ1-1	TGTGCCAGCAGTGAGGAGGAATTAGCTTTCTTT	CASSEEELAFF
once	TRBV29-1	-	TRBJ2-5	TGCAGCGTGGCGGGACAGACATACCAAGAGACCCAGTACTTC	CSVAGQTYQETQYF
-	TRBV10-3	-	TRBJ2-7	TGTGCCATCAGCGGCCAAGTAGGGCAGGGAAGCTCCTACGAGCAGTACTTC	CAISGQVGQGSSYEQYF
-	TRBV7-2	-	TRBJ1-6	TGTGCCAGCAGCTTAGTTCGCGGAGATTCACCCCTCCACTTT	CASSLVRGDSPLHF
once	TRBV5-8	-	TRBJ1-1	TGTGCCAGCACCCTATCGGGGATGAACACTGAAGCTTTCTTT	CASTLSGMNTEAFF
-	TRBV9	-	TRBJ1-6	TGTGCCAGCAGCGTGGGGGGGCAGTACTCACCCCTCCACTTT	CASSVGGQYSPLHF
-	TRBV10-1	-	TRBJ1-1	TGCGCCAGCAGTGGCTTACAGCACACTGAAGCTTTCTTT	CASSGLQHTEAFF
-	TRBV7-6	-	TRBJ1-5	TGTGCCAGCAGCTTAGCACAGGGTAGCCTTCAGCCCCAGCATTTT	CASSLAQGSLQPQHF
-	TRBV3-1/TRBV3-2	TRBD1	TRBJ1-5	TGTGCCAGCAGCCAAGATCGCCAGGGGGGATATCAGCCCCAGCATTTT	CASSQDRQGGYQPQHF
-	TRBV18	-	TRBJ1-6	TGTGCCAGCTCAGGGACACCGGACAGTTCACCCCTCCACTTT	CASSGTPDSSPLHF
-	TRBV28	-	TRBJ2-2	TGTGCCAGCAGTACAACGAACACCGGGGAGCTGTTTTTT	CASSTTNTGELFF
once	TRBV5-4	-	TRBJ2-7	TGTGCCAGCAGCTTGGTCCGGCAGGGGGGCGAGCAGTACTTC	CASSLVRQGGEQYF